These T cell receptor beta chains were read from a single sample in a study of cytomegalovirus exposure and HLA in healthy donors. The protocol was immunoSEQ multiplex PCR, while the TCRdb copy is restricted to in-frame clones and leaves out a portion. The repertoire holds about 110,000 clones, with over 65% as singletons. Sequences were obtained from PBMCs. All receptors come from a woman aged 40 to 55 in good health and CMV-seropositive. CDR3s include the opening cysteine and the closing phenylalanine or tryptophan. The D gene is left open where the match is weak. Rows may omit the clone size; those that give it use once, few, many or a size class.

few,TRBV5-1,TRBD2,TRBJ2-2,TGCGCCAGCAGCACCCTAGCGGGGGCCGACACCGGGGAGCTGTTTTTT,CASSTLAGADTGELFF
NA,TRBV11-2,NA,TRBJ1-5,TGTGCCAGCAGCGTCACCGACAGTAGCAATCAGCCCCAGCATTTT,CASSVTDSSNQPQHF
few,TRBV11-2,NA,TRBJ1-5,TGTGCCAGCAGCACAGAGCTGCATCAGCCCCAGCATTTT,CASSTELHQPQHF
NA,TRBV10-2,TRBD1,TRBJ1-5,TGCGCCACCGGGACAGGCAATCAGCCCCAGCATTTT,CATGTGNQPQHF
NA,TRBV19,NA,TRBJ1-2,TGTGCCAGTACCTCGGCTAACTATGGCTACACCTTC,CASTSANYGYTF
NA,TRBV29-1,TRBD1,TRBJ2-7,TGCAGCGGGGGACAGGACTACGAGCAGTACTTC,CSGGQDYEQYF
few,TRBV7-3,TRBD2,TRBJ2-7,TGTGCCAGCAGCTCCAGAACCCGTACTAGCGGGGGGGCCCCTCCCTACGAGCAGTACTTC,CASSSRTRTSGGAPPYEQYF
few,TRBV15,TRBD1,TRBJ1-3,TGTGCCACCAGCAGAACGACAGGGGAAGGGGGAAACACCATATATTTT,CATSRTTGEGGNTIYF
once,TRBV7-8,TRBD2,TRBJ2-5,TGTGCCAGCAGCCCCATCACAGCGGGGGCGGGGGAGACCCAGTACTTC,CASSPITAGAGETQYF
NA,TRBV5-1,TRBD1,TRBJ1-6,TGCGCCAGCAGCTTGGACTCAGGGGGCGCGTCACCCCTCCACTTT,CASSLDSGGASPLHF
NA,TRBV4-2,NA,TRBJ1-5,TGTGCCAGCAGCCAAGAGGGCGGGAATCAGCCCCAGCATTTT,CASSQEGGNQPQHF
NA,TRBV7-2,NA,TRBJ2-7,TGTGCCAGCAGCCCGACGAAGGGAGTCTACGAGCAGTACTTC,CASSPTKGVYEQYF
once,TRBV6-5,TRBD2,TRBJ2-7,TGTGCCAGCAGTACCCGCGGGGGGGCCGGATACGAGCAGTACTTC,CASSTRGGAGYEQYF
NA,TRBV10-3,TRBD2,TRBJ2-1,TGTGCCATCAGTGGGACTAGCGGTTACAATGAGCAGTTCTTC,CAISGTSGYNEQFF
NA,TRBV27,NA,TRBJ2-5,TGTGCCAGCAGTTTAGGTTGGGGGGGGCGTGGGCAAGAGACCCAGTACTTC,CASSLGWGGRGQETQYF
many,TRBV6-4,NA,TRBJ2-3,TGTGCCAGCAGTATAAGCGGGACAGGAACAGATACGCAGTATTTT,CASSISGTGTDTQYF
NA,TRBV5-6,NA,TRBJ2-5,TGTGCCAGCAGCTTGGGGCTCGGGGAGACCCAGTACTTC,CASSLGLGETQYF
NA,TRBV7-3,NA,TRBJ1-2,TGTGCCAGCAGCTTACAGGGGCGACAGAGAGGGGTGGAGGGCTACACCTTC,CASSLQGRQRGVEGYTF
NA,TRBV5-6,NA,TRBJ1-3,TGTGCCAGCAGCTCCCCAGTAAGCTCTGGAAACACCATATATTTT,CASSSPVSSGNTIYF
few,TRBV7-9,NA,TRBJ2-2,TGTGCCAGCAGTACAGGCCTAAACACCGGGGAGCTGTTTTTT,CASSTGLNTGELFF
few,TRBV4-2,NA,TRBJ1-2,TGTGCCAGCAGCCAAGATTTGACAGTACTCTATGGCTACACCTTC,CASSQDLTVLYGYTF
NA,TRBV7-3,TRBD1,TRBJ1-1,TGTGCCAGCAGCCAAGGACAGGGGCTAACTGAAGCTTTCTTT,CASSQGQGLTEAFF
NA,TRBV5-1,TRBD1,TRBJ1-1,TGCGCCAGCAGCTTGTGGGGGACAGGACTGAACACTGAAGCTTTCTTT,CASSLWGTGLNTEAFF
NA,TRBV30,NA,TRBJ1-6,TGTGCCTGGAGTGAGACGGGGAATTCACCCCTCCACTTT,CAWSETGNSPLHF
NA,TRBV19,TRBD2,TRBJ2-1,TGTGCCAGTAGTATAGGGCCGGCGGGGGGGCGGAATGAGCAGTTCTTC,CASSIGPAGGRNEQFF
few,TRBV6-1,NA,TRBJ1-3,TGTGCCAGCAGTACCACAGGGTTTGGAAACACCATATATTTT,CASSTTGFGNTIYF
NA,TRBV7-2,NA,TRBJ1-1,TGTGCCAGCAGCGGACATCAACGAGGCACTGAAGCTTTCTTT,CASSGHQRGTEAFF
NA,TRBV15,NA,TRBJ1-5,TGTGCCACCAGCCGGGAGGGGGGCAATCAGCCCCAGCATTTT,CATSREGGNQPQHF
few,TRBV19,NA,TRBJ1-5,TGTGCCAGTAGTATAACCAAGGGGGGGAATCAGCCCCAGCATTTT,CASSITKGGNQPQHF
NA,TRBV27,NA,TRBJ1-1,TGTGCCAGCAGTTTATGGGGGGGTGAAGCTTTCTTT,CASSLWGGEAFF
NA,TRBV5-4,NA,TRBJ2-3,TGTGCCAGCAGCTTTGGGGGGGCTGGCACAGATACGCAGTATTTT,CASSFGGAGTDTQYF
NA,TRBV5-1,TRBD2,TRBJ2-7,TGCGCCAGCAGCCGCGGGGGGGCCGGATACGAGCAGTACTTC,CASSRGGAGYEQYF